The rows below give T cell receptor beta chains drawn from one sample of a study of shared clonotypes between healthy human individuals. Only in-frame clones appear in the TCRdb table, and some are missing; sequencing was by immunoSEQ multiplex PCR. The table has roughly 590,000 clones, roughly 95% seen once; the top ten hold about 0.11%. Input material: naive CD8+ T cells sorted from blood. The receptors derive from a woman between 25 and 40 years old in good health. Each CDR3 is given with its conserved first and last residue. D genes are given only for firm matches. For some rows the clone size is stated as once, few or many, or as a class when expanded; others skip it.

V,J,size,D,DNA,CDR3
TRBV9,TRBJ2-1,-,TRBD2,TGTGCCAGCAGCGTAGTTGGCGGGAGCTCCTACAATGAGCAGTTCTTC,CASSVVGGSSYNEQFF
TRBV9,TRBJ1-2,-,-,TGTGCCAGCAGCGTACGGGGGGGGCTCAGAAATGGCTACACCTTC,CASSVRGGLRNGYTF
TRBV11-2,TRBJ2-7,-,-,TGTGCCAGCAGCCGCGGGGAATACGAGCAGTACTTC,CASSRGEYEQYF
TRBV5-1,TRBJ2-7,-,TRBD1,TGCGCCAGCAGTTTTAATATGCCAGGACAGGGGATAAACGAGCAGTACTTC,CASSFNMPGQGINEQYF
TRBV7-9,TRBJ1-1,-,-,TGTGCCAGCAGCAGTGACACGCCTGAAGCTTTCTTT,CASSSDTPEAFF
TRBV4-1,TRBJ2-7,-,TRBD1,TGCGCCAGCAGCCGGGACAGCTACGAGCAGTACTTC,CASSRDSYEQYF
TRBV7-7,TRBJ1-1,-,-,TGTGCCAGCAGCTTAGTGGTGAACACTGAAGCTTTCTTT,CASSLVVNTEAFF
TRBV25-1,TRBJ1-2,-,-,TGTGCCAGCAGTGGTCCGGGACGGTACTATGGCTACACCTTC,CASSGPGRYYGYTF
TRBV4-2,TRBJ1-1,-,-,TGTGCCAGCAGCCAAGATCGCCAGGGGAGGACTGAAGCTTTCTTT,CASSQDRQGRTEAFF
TRBV28,TRBJ1-1,once,TRBD1,TGTGCCAGCAGTTTAATAGGGGACAGAATAAACACTGAAGCTTTCTTT,CASSLIGDRINTEAFF
TRBV11-3,TRBJ2-2,once,-,TGTGCCACCGAAAACGGGGAGACGAACACCGGGGAGCTGTTTTTT,CATENGETNTGELFF
TRBV28,TRBJ1-1,-,-,TGTGCCAGCAGTTTAGGGGTAGGGAACACTGAAGCTTTCTTT,CASSLGVGNTEAFF
TRBV2,TRBJ2-7,-,TRBD1,TGTGCCAGCAGTGAAGCCTGGACAGGGAAATTTTTCGACGAGCAGTACTTC,CASSEAWTGKFFDEQYF
TRBV5-6,TRBJ2-7,-,TRBD1,TGTGCCAGCAGCGGGCAGGGGACAGGGTTCCACGAGCAGTACTTC,CASSGQGTGFHEQYF
TRBV28,TRBJ2-2,once,-,TGTGCCAGCAGCTCAATGATCTACACCGGGGAGCTGTTTTTT,CASSSMIYTGELFF
TRBV27,TRBJ2-7,-,-,TGTGCCAGCAGTTTATACAGGGATTCCTACGAGCAGTACTTC,CASSLYRDSYEQYF
TRBV13,TRBJ2-2,-,TRBD2,TGTGCCAGCAGCCCGGTCGGGGGGGGATACACCGGGGAGCTGTTTTTT,CASSPVGGGYTGELFF
TRBV28,TRBJ1-3,-,TRBD1,TGTGCCAGCAGTCCAGACAGGGCTGGAAACACCATATATTTT,CASSPDRAGNTIYF
TRBV28,TRBJ2-7,-,-,TGTGCCAGCAGTTCCCTGGGGGAGGCTACCCCCTACGAGCAGTACTTC,CASSSLGEATPYEQYF
TRBV7-8,TRBJ2-7,-,-,TGTGCCAGCAGCTTACTTGGGGTCTACGAGCAGTACTTC,CASSLLGVYEQYF
TRBV6-6,TRBJ2-7,-,TRBD2,TGTGCCAGCAGTTCCCCCCAGACTAGCGGAACCTACGAGCAGTACTTC,CASSSPQTSGTYEQYF
TRBV27,TRBJ2-7,-,-,TGTGCCAGCAGTTTAGGAGGGAACGGGAACGAGCAGTACTTC,CASSLGGNGNEQYF
TRBV6-1,TRBJ2-2,-,-,TGTGCCAGCAGTGAAGCCCCACGGGGTCCTCCTAACTGGGAGCTGTTTTTT,CASSEAPRGPPNWELFF
TRBV28,TRBJ1-5,-,-,TGTGCCAGCAGTTTATGGGGGGGAGTGGGTCAGCCCCAGCATTTT,CASSLWGGVGQPQHF
TRBV27,TRBJ1-2,-,-,TGTGCCAGCAGTTTATCCCTGACGGGAGGCTACACCTTC,CASSLSLTGGYTF
TRBV6-5,TRBJ2-1,-,TRBD2,TGTGCCAGCAGTTACGTAGAACTAGCGGGAGTCGATGAGCAGTTCTTC,CASSYVELAGVDEQFF
TRBV9,TRBJ2-2,-,TRBD2,TGTGCCAGCAGCGCCGGGAGGTCGAACACCGGGGAGCTGTTTTTT,CASSAGRSNTGELFF
TRBV9,TRBJ2-1,-,TRBD2,TGTGCCAGCAGCGCCCATCGGGGTAGCGGGTTCAATTTCAATGAGCAGTTCTTC,CASSAHRGSGFNFNEQFF
TRBV10-3,TRBJ1-4,-,-,TGTGCCATCAGACAAGGAACTAATGAAAAACTGTTTTTT,CAIRQGTNEKLFF